Listed below are T cell receptor beta chains from one sample, sequenced in a study of shared clonotypes between healthy human individuals. The assay was immunoSEQ multiplex PCR, and TCRdb's table has in-frame clones only and misses some. The sample holds over a million clones, around 98% seen once. Source material: naive CD4+ T cells sorted from blood. The receptors originated from a man aged 25 to 45 in good health. CDR3s include the opening cysteine and the closing phenylalanine or tryptophan. The D gene is left open where the match is weak. Part of the rows lack a size; the others show once, few, many or a class for expanded clones.

v_gene	d_gene	j_gene	abundance	CDR3nt	CDR3aa
TRBV7-3	TRBD2	TRBJ2-1	.	TGTGCCAGCAGCCTAAGGACTAGCGGTTACAGTGAGCAGTTCTTC	CASSLRTSGYSEQFF
TRBV27	.	TRBJ1-4	.	TGTGCCAGCAGTTTAGGTACAGGCGGAGCTAATGAAAAACTGTTTTTT	CASSLGTGGANEKLFF
TRBV6-5	.	TRBJ1-4	once	TGTGCCAGCAGTTACGAGGGGGGGAATGAAAAACTGTTTTTT	CASSYEGGNEKLFF
TRBV11-2	.	TRBJ1-1	.	TGTGCCAGCAGCTTAGCGACACCCCGAGGCATGAACACTGAAGCTTTCTTT	CASSLATPRGMNTEAFF
TRBV18	TRBD1	TRBJ2-5	.	TGTGCCAGCTCACCGCGACAGGGGCAAGGGTACCAAGAGACCCAGTACTTC	CASSPRQGQGYQETQYF
TRBV19	TRBD1	TRBJ1-4	.	TGTGCCAGTAGTGGGACAGGCGGTAATGAAAAACTGTTTTTT	CASSGTGGNEKLFF
TRBV7-6	.	TRBJ2-7	.	TGTGCCAGCAGCTTAGCGTCCACAGGGACAAGTGCCGAGCAGTACTTC	CASSLASTGTSAEQYF
TRBV18	.	TRBJ2-1	.	TGTGCCAGCTCACCAGAAGGGGGATCCTACAATGAGCAGTTCTTC	CASSPEGGSYNEQFF
TRBV18	TRBD1	TRBJ2-5	.	TGTGCCAGCTCTCAGGGGGGACAGGGAGAAGAGACCCAGTACTTC	CASSQGGQGEETQYF
TRBV2	.	TRBJ2-7	.	TGTGCCAGCAGTGAAGGACAGGCCGGGAACGAGCAGTACTTC	CASSEGQAGNEQYF
TRBV2	.	TRBJ2-7	.	TGTGCCAGCAGTGAAGAGGTGGGGTGGCCCTACGAGCAGTACTTC	CASSEEVGWPYEQYF
TRBV30	.	TRBJ2-7	.	TGTGCCTGGAGTGGGGGGTTTTACGAGCAGTACTTC	CAWSGGFYEQYF
TRBV30	.	TRBJ2-1	.	TGTGCCTGGAGTGTAGGCAGGGTTTTTGGGGGGGAGCAGTTCTTC	CAWSVGRVFGGEQFF
TRBV28	.	TRBJ2-7	.	TGTGCCAGCAGATATCCCCCCTACGAGCAGTACTTC	CASRYPPYEQYF
TRBV5-1	.	TRBJ2-5	.	TGCGCCAGCAGCCTACAAAGACAACAAGAGACCCAGTACTTC	CASSLQRQQETQYF
TRBV5-1	TRBD2	TRBJ2-7	.	TGCGCCAGCAGCTTGGTAAACGGGAGGAACGACGAGCAGTACTTC	CASSLVNGRNDEQYF
TRBV7-8	TRBD2	TRBJ2-7	.	TGTGCCAGCAGCCTACCTCTAGCGGGAGGTTATCTCGAGCAGTACTTC	CASSLPLAGGYLEQYF
TRBV18	TRBD1	TRBJ2-2	.	TGTGCCAGCTCACCTAACAGGGGATCCACCGGGGAGCTGTTTTTT	CASSPNRGSTGELFF
TRBV7-9	TRBD2	TRBJ2-7	.	TGTGCCAGCAGCTTACAGGGCAAGCGTCTAGCGGGACGACCCTACGAGCAGTACTTC	CASSLQGKRLAGRPYEQYF
TRBV28	TRBD1	TRBJ2-7	.	TGTGCCAGCAGTTTAACCCCAGGGACAGGGGTCTACGAGCAGTACTTC	CASSLTPGTGVYEQYF
TRBV7-8	.	TRBJ1-5	.	TGTGCCAGCAGCTTAGCCACTGGCAGGGGTTCGGGTCAGCCCCAGCATTTT	CASSLATGRGSGQPQHF
TRBV6-1	TRBD1	TRBJ1-2	.	TGTGCCAGCAGTGAAAGGAACAGGGGCTATGGCTACACCTTC	CASSERNRGYGYTF
TRBV7-2	.	TRBJ2-2	.	TGTGCCAGCAGCTTAACAGGGCTTACCGGGGAGCTGTTTTTT	CASSLTGLTGELFF
TRBV18	TRBD2	TRBJ2-1	.	TGTGCCAGCTCACCACTTCCCGGCGGGAGTAACAATGAGCAGTTCTTC	CASSPLPGGSNNEQFF